This TCR beta chain was captured in a study of CD4 T cells in relation to SARS-CoV-2 and coronaviruses (dated by TCRdb to the early 2020s). Describing the broader study: Shared crossreactive spike epitopes were mapped to their HLA restriction using patient-derived lymphoblastoid cell lines. The Adaptive Biotechnologies TCR-sequencing kit was used to sequence samples from three pre-COVID donors and the naive versus memory experiments, while other data came from Illumina-based sequencing. For other donors in the study, expansion assays were sequenced with a different, Illumina-based TCR-beta assay. At the level of individual TCR clonotypes, the study evaluated whether memory CD4+ T cells crossreact between the spike proteins of SARS-CoV-2 and those of common cold coronaviruses. Results and caveats for the whole study, not just this receptor: Sequencing of naive versus memory cells indicated that the assay detects memory recall responses, not primary responses primed during culture. The study was limited by small numbers of patients and tested TCRs. Crossreactive clones showed significantly weaker SARS-CoV-2-driven expansion than monoreactive clones, consistent with antigenic imprinting. No donor contributed both pre-pandemic and post-infection samples, which limited tracing the source of pre-existing responses. In about 60% of donors, memory CD4+ clonotypes turned up that crossrecognized SARS-CoV-2 and at least one common cold coronavirus spike. Crossreactivity analysis was centred on spike protein, so crossreactivity against other viral proteins was not assessed.

Cut back by 3 bases and 6 bases, the V and J ends lie 15 bases apart. The CDR3 numbers 15 residues from cysteine through phenylalanine. The entry retains the CDR3 DNA only, 45 bases that are in frame from base 1. Looking up the germline V gene yields CDR1 LGHNA and CDR2 YNFKEQ. Points on this clone: Its binding antigen is unknown. Base qualities are not provided; no much larger clone lies one nucleotide away.

Uncultured naive and memory CD4+ T cell DNA received deep-resolution immunoSEQ TCR-beta sequencing. The study's own analysis went as follows. During preprocessing, nonproductive sequences were removed, as were CDR3s that did not start with C, did not end with F or W, or were shorter than 7 amino acids. Cultured and uncultured naive and memory CD4+ repertoires were searched for CDR3s previously identified as spike- and CEF-reactive. CDR3 homology was measured as pairwise Levenshtein distance, computed with the stringdist R package after trimming three terminal residues from each end. TCRdb retrieved this table from immuneACCESS and kept in-frame rearrangements only. Not all clones are present; in checked studies, unresolved V genes account for under half, and no reason is known for the remainder. That table furnishes V, J and clone size, whereas the DNA furnished D and trimming. In this sample the table shows nearly 70,000 clones, more than 80% of which occur a single time. The ten top clones hold around 0.23% of the sample.

CD4+ T cells from unexposed donors were collected before the COVID-19 pandemic (2011-2018). Naive and memory CD4+ T cells were separated from cryopreserved PBMCs by first enriching for CD4 and then performing EasySep naive CD4+ T cell enrichment. The leukapheresis product for the unexposed donors was obtained through commercial purchase. Ficoll-Paque PLUS gradient centrifugation was used to isolate PBMCs from either whole blood or leukapheresis product. PBMCs were either used fresh in the expansion assay or cryopreserved at -140 degrees C. The QIAamp Micro DNA Kit was used to extract genomic DNA from the CD4+ T cells.

The specimen was naive CD4+ T cells from PBMCs. Interpreted using the paper, the cell subset or site label stands for: naive CD4+ T cells isolated by negative enrichment. The chain couples TRBV4-2 to TRBJ2-1, with the identity of the D gene unclear. The TCR sequence derives from a human donor in good health. The DNA reads as follows: TGTGCCAGCAGCCAGCTAGACTTTGTCGGCAATGAGCAGTTCTTC. The translation is CASSQLDFVGNEQFF.